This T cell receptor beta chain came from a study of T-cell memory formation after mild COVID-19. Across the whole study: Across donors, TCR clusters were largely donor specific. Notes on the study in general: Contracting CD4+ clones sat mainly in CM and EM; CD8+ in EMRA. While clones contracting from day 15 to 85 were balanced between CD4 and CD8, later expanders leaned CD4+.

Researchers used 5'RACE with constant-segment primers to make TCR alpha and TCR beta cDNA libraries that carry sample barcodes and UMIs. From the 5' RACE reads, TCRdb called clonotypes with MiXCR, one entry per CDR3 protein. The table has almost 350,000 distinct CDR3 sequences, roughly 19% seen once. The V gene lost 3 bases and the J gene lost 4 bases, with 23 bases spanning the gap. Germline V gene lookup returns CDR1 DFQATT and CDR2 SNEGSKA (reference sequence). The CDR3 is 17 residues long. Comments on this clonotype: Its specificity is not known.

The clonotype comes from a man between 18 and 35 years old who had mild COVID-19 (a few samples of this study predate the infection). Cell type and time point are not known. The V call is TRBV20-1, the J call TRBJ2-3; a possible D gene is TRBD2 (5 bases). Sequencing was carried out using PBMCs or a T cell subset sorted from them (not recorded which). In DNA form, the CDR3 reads TGCAGTGCTAGGGGTCAATTTAGGGAGTTCTACCCAGATACGCAGTATTTT. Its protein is CSARGQFREFYPDTQYF.